This T cell receptor beta chain was captured in a study of human T cells and chemical hapten exposure. For the library, individual cDNA molecules each received unique molecular identifiers. TCRdb called the RACE reads again in MiXCR, with one record for every CDR3 protein. The sample records about 140,000 distinct CDR3 sequences, 10% to 15% being singletons. The V end lost 4 bases, the J end lost 2 bases, and 8 bases lay between the germline ends. Germline CDR1 SQVTM, CDR2 ANQGSEA. This CDR3 is 12 amino acids long. Time point meaning: patch test 2, 6 weeks after DPC sensitization. Treatment: therapeutic diphenylcyclopropenone sensitization with weekly scalp DPC. Blood was collected ahead of every patch test applied.

The rearrangement joins TRBV29-1 to TRBJ2-5; D remains unclear. The source material was whole blood, sampled in connection with sensitization to the hapten diphenylcyclopropenone (DPC). The receptor was isolated from a woman aged 45-60 years with alopecia areata. Some clones in this sample may be carry-over from other donors' samples. The CDR3, as DNA: TGCAGCGTTGCCGTCAGTCAAGAGACCCAGTACTTC. Protein: CSVAVSQETQYF.